Below, one T cell receptor (beta chain) is given with its context. Per the authors' pipeline: Nucleated cell counts were estimated from reference gene primer amplification. TCRdb keeps only in-frame clones here, not all; method: immunoSEQ multiplex PCR. The V and J calls and clone size are taken from that table; D and trimming were inferred from the DNA. In the table there are under 55,000 clones, approximately 90% of which are singletons. The sample originates from a study of blood T cell repertoires in COVID-19. On the study more broadly: T cells, B-cell-depleted T cells, or PBMCs supplied cDNA or gDNA.

This CDR3 is built from 13 residues. The germline CDR1 and CDR2 sequences are MNHEY and SMNVEV (reference sequence). Trimming stripped 4 bases from V and 4 bases from J, with 8 bases between. V gene TRBV27 combines with J gene TRBJ1-3, with D unresolved. This clonotype was obtained from a human donor in a cohort sampled during active COVID-19. Sequenced material: peripheral blood. CDR3 sequence reads: CASSSTIGNTIYF. CDR3 nucleotides: TGTGCCAGCAGTTCGACAATCGGAAACACCATATATTTT.